The source of this T cell receptor beta chain is a study of cytomegalovirus exposure and HLA in healthy donors. 60 Vbeta and 13 Jbeta primers were used in PCR. Using immunoSEQ multiplex PCR, the repertoire was profiled, and TCRdb retains in-frame clones only, with some absent. The sample lists about 120,000 clones; over 70% were seen once. With 5 bases removed from V and 5 bases from J, the gap between germline ends came to 12 bases. The germline gives CDR1 SGHTA, CDR2 FQGNSA. There are 14 residues in the CDR3. The chain employs TRBV7-2 and TRBJ1-4, with TRBD1 as a possible D gene (5 bases). This clonotype originated in a female donor in good health and CMV-seropositive. Sequencing was carried out using PBMCs. The CDR3 spells CASSPRGTNEKLFF. CDR3 DNA: TGTGCCAGCAGCCCCCGCGGGACCAATGAAAAACTGTTTTTT. Drawing the rest from reference TRBV7-2 and TRBJ1-4, the complete variable domain is GAGVSQSPSNKVTEKGKDVELRCDPISGHTALYWYRQSLGQGLEFLIYFQGNSAPDKSGLPSDRFSAERTGGSVSTLTIQRTQQEDSAVYLCASSPRGTNEKLFFGSGTQLSVL.